This T cell receptor (beta chain) was retrieved from a study of radiation and T cells in renal cell carcinoma. The assay was immunoSEQ multiplex PCR, and TCRdb's table has in-frame clones only and misses some. This sample yields more than 120,000 clones, of which 70% to 90% are seen a single time; about a sixth belongs to the top ten. The CDR3 covers 18 residues. V lost 0 bases, J lost 2 bases, and 19 bases lay in between. Germline CDR1 SGHTA, CDR2 FQGNSA. Time point meaning: blood 4 weeks post-SBRT, at nephrectomy. Regarding treatment: 15 Gy SBRT to primary tumor, nephrectomy 4 weeks later. Nephrectomy followed 15 Gy stereotactic body radiation by 4 weeks.

V gene TRBV7-2 combines with J gene TRBJ2-5, with a tentative D call TRBD1 (6 bases). The material sequenced was blood, taken from a patient whose treatment included radiotherapy and nephrectomy. The TCR comes from a woman between 50 and 59 years old with renal cell carcinoma. Here the CDR3 DNA reads TGTGCCAGCAGCTTAGCAGGGGCAGGGGCCGCAGGGCAAGAGACCCAGTACTTC. Protein product: CASSLAGAGAAGQETQYF.